The subject of this entry is one T cell receptor beta chain. The antigen is unknown. This entry belongs to a study of T cell responses to AZD1222 COVID-19 vaccine. Whole-study findings and limits: Mostly white British, mostly female donors; authors suggested clonal diversity may be underestimated. Baseline seropositivity occurred in only a handful of AZD1222 recipients.

Some clones are missing from TCRdb's copy, which holds only in-frame ones; the method was immunoSEQ multiplex PCR. The profile shows 25,000 to 35,000 clones, about nine tenths of them singletons. CDR1 SGHAT and CDR2 FQNNGV come from the germline V gene. V was clipped by 4 bases and J by 2 bases, with 17 bases between them. The CDR3 has 16 residues. The clonotype comes from an adult in good health. This chain links TRBV11-2 with TRBJ1-2; D is ambiguous. Sample: peripheral blood, taken on day 0 of AZD1222 vaccination. The CDR3 reads CASSSPFGPANYGYTF. CDR3 DNA: TGTGCCAGCAGCTCCCCTTTTGGGCCTGCAAACTATGGCTACACCTTC.